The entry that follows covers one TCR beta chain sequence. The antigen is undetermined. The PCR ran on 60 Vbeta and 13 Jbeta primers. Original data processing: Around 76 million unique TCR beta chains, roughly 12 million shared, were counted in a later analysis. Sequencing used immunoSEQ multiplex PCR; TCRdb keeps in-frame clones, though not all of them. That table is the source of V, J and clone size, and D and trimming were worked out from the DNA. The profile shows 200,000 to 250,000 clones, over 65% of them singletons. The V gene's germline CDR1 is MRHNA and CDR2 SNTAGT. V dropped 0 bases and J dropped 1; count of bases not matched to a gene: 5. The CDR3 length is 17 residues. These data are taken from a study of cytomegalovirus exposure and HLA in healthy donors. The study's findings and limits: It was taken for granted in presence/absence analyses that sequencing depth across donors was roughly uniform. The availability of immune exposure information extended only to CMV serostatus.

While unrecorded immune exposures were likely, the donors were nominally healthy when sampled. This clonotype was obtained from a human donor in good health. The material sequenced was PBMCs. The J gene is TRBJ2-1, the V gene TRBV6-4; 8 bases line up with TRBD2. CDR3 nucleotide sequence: TGTGCCAGCAGTGACTCGATAACTAGCGGTTCCTACAATGAGCAGTTCTTC. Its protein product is CASSDSITSGSYNEQFF.